This T cell receptor (beta chain) appears in the sequencing data of a study of PD-L1 blockade in urothelial cancer. This sample's time point: peripheral blood 6 weeks after treatment start. Sequencing used immunoSEQ multiplex PCR; TCRdb keeps in-frame clones, though not all of them. This table has about 36,000 clones, around four fifths appearing once. V was cut by 5 bases and J by 2 bases, with 9 bases left in between. This CDR3 comprises 13 residues. Germline-derived CDR1 and CDR2 are MNHEY and SVGAGI. The source material was PBMCs, sampled around atezolizumab (anti-PD-L1) treatment. The rearrangement joins TRBV6-5 to TRBJ1-2; D is unresolved. The TCR originated in a man aged 40-50 years with urothelial cancer. CDR3 in DNA: TGTGCCAGCAGTCCCGAGAGGAACTATGGCTACACCTTC. Translating it yields CASSPERNYGYTF.